This TCR beta chain came from a study of cytomegalovirus exposure and HLA in healthy donors. On the study more broadly: Around 89 million unique TCRs from HLA-typed donors made up an early data release. Within the Caucasian-associated ancestry cluster were around 80% of the approximately 390 genotyped donors.

As for this clone: Its target is not known.

Study-wide findings and caveats: According to the study, around 160 TCR beta chains were cytomegalovirus-associated.

Unmatched junction bases numbered 5, after V lost 5 bases and J lost 5 bases. The germline V gene has CDR1 SNHLY and CDR2 FYNNEI. This CDR3 spans 15 amino acids. The study ran its PCR with 60 Vbeta and 13 Jbeta primers. Profiled with immunoSEQ multiplex PCR; TCRdb holds only in-frame clones, not every one. The sample consists of 150,000 or so clones, 60% to 85% of them appearing once. The sequenced material came from PBMCs. This chain connects TRBV2 to TRBJ2-1; TRBD2 agrees at 11 bases. This sequence was found in a man in his forties or fifties in good health and CMV-seropositive. This chain's CDR3 is CASSTGTSGNNEQFF. DNA of the CDR3: TGTGCCAGCAGTACCGGGACTAGCGGTAACAATGAGCAGTTCTTC.